This TCR beta chain was obtained from a study of blood T cells in healthy people across ages. In its sample, this clonotype was seen a few times. Germline CDR1 is PRHDT and CDR2 is FYEKMQ (reference sequence). V gave up 7 bases and J gave up 3 bases, with 15 bases separating them. CDR3 size: 14 residues. The authors ran a second PCR of 7 to 11 cycles using a sample-barcoded 5' primer and a J-beta primer mix. Using its own MiXCR run on the 5' RACE reads, TCRdb lists one record per CDR3 protein. The sample holds under 850,000 distinct CDR3 sequences, 35% to 40% seen once. Sequencing used blood. V and J are TRBV13 and TRBJ1-1; D call uncertain. The receptor was derived from a man aged 18-30 years in good health. DNA of the CDR3: TGTGCCAGCACCAAAGGTGTAGGCCACACTGAAGCTTTCTTT. Residues: CASTKGVGHTEAFF.